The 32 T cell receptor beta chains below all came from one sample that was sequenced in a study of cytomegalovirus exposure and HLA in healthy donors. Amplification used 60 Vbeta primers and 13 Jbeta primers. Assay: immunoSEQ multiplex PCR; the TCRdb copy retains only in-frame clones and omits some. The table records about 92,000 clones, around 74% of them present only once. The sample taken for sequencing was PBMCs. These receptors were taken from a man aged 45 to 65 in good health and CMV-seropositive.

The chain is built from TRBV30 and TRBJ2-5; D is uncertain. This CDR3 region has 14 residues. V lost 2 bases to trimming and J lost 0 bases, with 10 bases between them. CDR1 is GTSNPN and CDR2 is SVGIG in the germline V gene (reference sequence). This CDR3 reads CAWSHPQYQETQYF. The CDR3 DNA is TGTGCCTGGAGTCATCCACAGTACCAAGAGACCCAGTACTTC.

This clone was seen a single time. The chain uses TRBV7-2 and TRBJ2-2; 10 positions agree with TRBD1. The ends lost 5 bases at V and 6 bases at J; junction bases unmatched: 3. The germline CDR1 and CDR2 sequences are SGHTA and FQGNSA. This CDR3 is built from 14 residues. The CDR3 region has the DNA TGTGCCAGCAGCAGGACAGGGGGTCCCGGGGAGCTGTTTTTT. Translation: CASSRTGGPGELFF.

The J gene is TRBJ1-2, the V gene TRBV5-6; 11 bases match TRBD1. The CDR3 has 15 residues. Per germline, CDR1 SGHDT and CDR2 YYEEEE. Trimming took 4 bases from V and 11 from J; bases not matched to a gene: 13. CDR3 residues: CASSPETGQGASYTF. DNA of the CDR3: TGTGCCAGCAGCCCGGAGACAGGACAGGGGGCGTCTTACACCTTC.

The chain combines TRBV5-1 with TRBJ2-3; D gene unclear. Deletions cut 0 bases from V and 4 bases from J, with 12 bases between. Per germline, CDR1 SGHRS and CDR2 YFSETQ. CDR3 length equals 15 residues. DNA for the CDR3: TGCGCCAGCAGCTTGGAGACTGCCGGTTCAGATACGCAGTATTTT. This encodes CASSLETAGSDTQYF.

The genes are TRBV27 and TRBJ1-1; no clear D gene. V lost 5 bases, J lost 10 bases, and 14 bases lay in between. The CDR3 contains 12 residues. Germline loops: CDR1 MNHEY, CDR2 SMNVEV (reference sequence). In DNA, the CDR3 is TGTGCCAGCAGTATCTTCCCGGGTACAGCTTTCTTT. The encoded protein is CASSIFPGTAFF.

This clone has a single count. CDR3 loop: CASSPLAGNEQFF. Here the CDR3 DNA reads TGTGCCAGCAGCCCGCTAGCGGGGAATGAGCAGTTCTTC. This rearrangement joins TRBV7-9 to TRBJ2-1; TRBD2 matches 9 bases. The CDR3 loop spans 13 amino acids. Germline CDR1 and CDR2: SEHNR and FQNEAQ (reference sequence). The trim removed 5 bases at V and 7 bases at J, leaving 3 bases unmatched.

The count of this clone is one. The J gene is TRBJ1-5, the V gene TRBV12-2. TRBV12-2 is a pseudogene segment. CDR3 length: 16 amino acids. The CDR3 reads CASRLESAGVQQPQHF. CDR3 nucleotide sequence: TGTGCAAGTCGCTTAGAGTCGGCCGGGGTTCAGCAGCCCCAGCATTTT.

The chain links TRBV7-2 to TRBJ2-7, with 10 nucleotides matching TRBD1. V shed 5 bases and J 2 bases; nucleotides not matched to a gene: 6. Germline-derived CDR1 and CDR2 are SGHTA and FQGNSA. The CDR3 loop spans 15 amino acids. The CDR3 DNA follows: TGTGCCAGCAGCCCGACCGGGACAGGGGCCTACGAGCAGTACTTC. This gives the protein CASSPTGTGAYEQYF.

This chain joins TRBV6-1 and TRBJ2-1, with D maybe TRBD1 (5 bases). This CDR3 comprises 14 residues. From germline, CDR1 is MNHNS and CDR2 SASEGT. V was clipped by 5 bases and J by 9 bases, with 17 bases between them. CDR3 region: CASSQRTGTGEQFF. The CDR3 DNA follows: TGTGCCAGCAGTCAACGGACGGGTACAGGTGAGCAGTTCTTC.

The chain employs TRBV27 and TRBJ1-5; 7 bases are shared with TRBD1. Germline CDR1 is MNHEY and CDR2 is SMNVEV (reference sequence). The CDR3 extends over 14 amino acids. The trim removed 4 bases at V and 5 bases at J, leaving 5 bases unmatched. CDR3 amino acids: CASSYRGLHQPQHF. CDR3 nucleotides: TGTGCCAGCAGTTACAGGGGATTACATCAGCCCCAGCATTTT.

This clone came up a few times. The CDR3 region has the DNA TGTGCCAGCAGCTTTTACAGAACCGGGGAGCTGTTTTTT. It translates to CASSFYRTGELFF. The J gene is TRBJ2-2, the V gene TRBV7-3; D is uncertain. CDR3 length: 13 amino acids. V shed 3 bases and J shed 5 bases, with 7 bases lying between them. Germline loops: CDR1 SGHTA, CDR2 FQGTGA.

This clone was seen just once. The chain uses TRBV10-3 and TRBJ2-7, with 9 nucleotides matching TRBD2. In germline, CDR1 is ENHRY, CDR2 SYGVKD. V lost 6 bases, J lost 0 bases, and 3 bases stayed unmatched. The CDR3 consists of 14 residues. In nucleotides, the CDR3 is TGTGCCATCAGGAGCGGGGGGAGCTCCTACGAGCAGTACTTC. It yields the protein CAIRSGGSSYEQYF.

The CDR3 DNA reads as TGTGCCAGCAGTGAATCGACAGGGGGCAGAGATACGCAGTATTTT. Protein product: CASSESTGGRDTQYF. The chain links TRBV6-1 to TRBJ2-3; TRBD1 matches 10 bases. This CDR3 spans 15 amino acids. Germline V gene sequence: CDR1 MNHNS, CDR2 SASEGT. Unmatched junction bases numbered 4, after V lost 2 bases and J lost 5 bases.

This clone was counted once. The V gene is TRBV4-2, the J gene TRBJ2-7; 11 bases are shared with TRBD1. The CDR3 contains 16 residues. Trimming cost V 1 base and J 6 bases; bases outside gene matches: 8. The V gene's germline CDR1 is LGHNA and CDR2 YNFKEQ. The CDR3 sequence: CASSQGAGTGGGEQYF. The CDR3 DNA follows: TGTGCCAGCAGCCAAGGGGCTGGGACAGGGGGTGGCGAGCAGTACTTC.

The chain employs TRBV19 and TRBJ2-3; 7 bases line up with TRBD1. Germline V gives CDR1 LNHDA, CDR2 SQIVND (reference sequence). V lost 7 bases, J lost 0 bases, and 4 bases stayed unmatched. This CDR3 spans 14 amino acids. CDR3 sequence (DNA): TGTGCCAGTACACAGGGGACAAGCACAGATACGCAGTATTTT. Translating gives CASTQGTSTDTQYF.

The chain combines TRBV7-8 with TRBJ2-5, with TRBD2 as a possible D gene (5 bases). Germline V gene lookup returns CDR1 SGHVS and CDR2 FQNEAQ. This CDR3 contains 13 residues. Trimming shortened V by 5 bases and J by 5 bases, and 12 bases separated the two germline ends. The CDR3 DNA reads TGTGCCAGCAGCCGAACATGGACTGAGACCCAGTACTTC. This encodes CASSRTWTETQYF.

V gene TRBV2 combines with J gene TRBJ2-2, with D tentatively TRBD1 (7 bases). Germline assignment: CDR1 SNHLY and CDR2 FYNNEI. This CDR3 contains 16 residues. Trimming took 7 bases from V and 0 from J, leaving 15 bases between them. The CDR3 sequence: CASNRAGQSNTGELFF. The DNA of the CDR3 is TGTGCCAGCAACCGTGCGGGACAGTCGAACACCGGGGAGCTGTTTTTT.

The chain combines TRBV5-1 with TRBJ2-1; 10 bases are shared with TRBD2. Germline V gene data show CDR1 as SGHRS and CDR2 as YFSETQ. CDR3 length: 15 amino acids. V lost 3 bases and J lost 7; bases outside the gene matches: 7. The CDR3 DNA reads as TGCGCCAGCAGCTCGAGCGGGGGGGCCTTTAATGAGCAGTTCTTC. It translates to CASSSSGGAFNEQFF.

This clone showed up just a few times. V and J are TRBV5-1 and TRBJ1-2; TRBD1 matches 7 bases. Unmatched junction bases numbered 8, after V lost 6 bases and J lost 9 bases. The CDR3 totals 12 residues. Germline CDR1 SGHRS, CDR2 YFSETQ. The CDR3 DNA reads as TGCGCCAGCACCCCCGACAGGGCCCGCTACACCTTC. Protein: CASTPDRARYTF.

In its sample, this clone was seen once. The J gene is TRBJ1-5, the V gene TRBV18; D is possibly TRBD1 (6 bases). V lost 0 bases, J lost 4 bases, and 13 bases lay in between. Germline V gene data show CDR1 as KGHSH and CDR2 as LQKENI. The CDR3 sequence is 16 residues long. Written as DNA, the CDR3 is TGTGCCAGCTCACCACCGGCAGGGGTTGAGAATCAGCCCCAGCATTTT. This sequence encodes CASSPPAGVENQPQHF.

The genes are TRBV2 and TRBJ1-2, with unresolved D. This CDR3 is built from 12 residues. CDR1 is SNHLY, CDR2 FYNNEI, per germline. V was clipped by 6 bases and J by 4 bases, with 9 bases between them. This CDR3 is CASSVPGYGYTF. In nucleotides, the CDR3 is TGTGCCAGCAGCGTTCCCGGCTATGGCTACACCTTC.

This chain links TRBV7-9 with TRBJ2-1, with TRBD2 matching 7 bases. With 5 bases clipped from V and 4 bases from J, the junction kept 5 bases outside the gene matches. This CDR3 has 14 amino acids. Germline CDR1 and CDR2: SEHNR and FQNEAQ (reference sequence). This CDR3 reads CASSSRGGYNEQFF. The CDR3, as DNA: TGTGCCAGCAGCAGTCGGGGAGGGTACAATGAGCAGTTCTTC.

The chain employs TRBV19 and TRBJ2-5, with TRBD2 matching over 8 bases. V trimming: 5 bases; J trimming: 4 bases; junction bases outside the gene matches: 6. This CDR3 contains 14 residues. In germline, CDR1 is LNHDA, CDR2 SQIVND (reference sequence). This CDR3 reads CASSGRTSSETQYF. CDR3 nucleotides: TGTGCCAGTAGTGGACGGACTAGCTCAGAGACCCAGTACTTC. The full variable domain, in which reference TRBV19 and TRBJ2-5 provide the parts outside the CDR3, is DGGITQSPKYLFRKEGQNVTLSCEQNLNHDAMYWYRQDPGQGLRLIYYSQIVNDFQKGDIAEGYSVSREKKESFPLTVTSAQKNPTAFYLCASSGRTSSETQYFGPGTRLLVL.

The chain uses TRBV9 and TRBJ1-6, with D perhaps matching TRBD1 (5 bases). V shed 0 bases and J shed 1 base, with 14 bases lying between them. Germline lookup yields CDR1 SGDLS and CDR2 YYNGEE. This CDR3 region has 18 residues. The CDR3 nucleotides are TGTGCCAGCAGCGTAGCTCCAGGGTTGAGTTCCTATAATTCACCCCTCCACTTT. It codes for CASSVAPGLSSYNSPLHF.

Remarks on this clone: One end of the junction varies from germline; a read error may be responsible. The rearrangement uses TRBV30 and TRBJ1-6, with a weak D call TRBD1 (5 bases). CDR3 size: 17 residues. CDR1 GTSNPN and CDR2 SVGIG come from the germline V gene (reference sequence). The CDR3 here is CAWSVMEGTYYNSPLNF. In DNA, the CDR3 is TGTGCCTGGAGTGTAATGGAGGGGACGTACTATAATTCACCCCTCAACTTT.

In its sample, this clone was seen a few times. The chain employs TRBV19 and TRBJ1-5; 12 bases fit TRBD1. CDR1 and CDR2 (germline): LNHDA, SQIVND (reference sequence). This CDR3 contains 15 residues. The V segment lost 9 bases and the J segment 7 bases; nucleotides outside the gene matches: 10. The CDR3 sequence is CASSTSGTGGQPQHF. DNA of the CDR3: TGTGCCAGCTCGACCTCCGGGACAGGGGGCCAGCCCCAGCATTTT.

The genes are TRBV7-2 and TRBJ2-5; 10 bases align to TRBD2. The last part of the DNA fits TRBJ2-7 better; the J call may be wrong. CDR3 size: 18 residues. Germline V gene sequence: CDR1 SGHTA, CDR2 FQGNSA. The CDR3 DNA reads TGTGCCAGCAGCACATTTCGGGGGGCTAGCGGGGGTCTGGGCGAGCAGTACTTC. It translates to CASSTFRGASGGLGEQYF.

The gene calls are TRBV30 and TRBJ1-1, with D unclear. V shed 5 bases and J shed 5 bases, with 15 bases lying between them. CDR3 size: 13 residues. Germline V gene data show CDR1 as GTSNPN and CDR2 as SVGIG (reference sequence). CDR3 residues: CAWEGRLGTEAFF. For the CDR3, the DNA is TGTGCCTGGGAGGGAAGGCTGGGGACTGAAGCTTTCTTT. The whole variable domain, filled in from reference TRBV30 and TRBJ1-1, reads SQTIHQWPATLVQPVGSPLSLECTVEGTSNPNLYWYRQAAGRGLQLLFYSVGIGQISSEVPQNLSASRPQDRQFILSSKKLLLSDSGFYLCAWEGRLGTEAFFGQGTRLTVV.

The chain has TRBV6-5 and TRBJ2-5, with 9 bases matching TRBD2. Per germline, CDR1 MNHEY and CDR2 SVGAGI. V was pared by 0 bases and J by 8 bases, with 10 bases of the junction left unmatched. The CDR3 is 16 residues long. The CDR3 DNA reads TGTGCCAGCAGTTACTCGGCTAGCGGGAACCCCGGAACCCAGTACTTC. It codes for CASSYSASGNPGTQYF.

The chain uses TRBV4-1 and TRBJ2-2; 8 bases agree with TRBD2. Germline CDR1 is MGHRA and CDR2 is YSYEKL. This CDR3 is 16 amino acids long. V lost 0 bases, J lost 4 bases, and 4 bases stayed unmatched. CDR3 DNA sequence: TGCGCCAGCAGCCAAGAAAGGAGCGGGGGCACCGGGGAGCTGTTTTTT. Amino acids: CASSQERSGGTGELFF.

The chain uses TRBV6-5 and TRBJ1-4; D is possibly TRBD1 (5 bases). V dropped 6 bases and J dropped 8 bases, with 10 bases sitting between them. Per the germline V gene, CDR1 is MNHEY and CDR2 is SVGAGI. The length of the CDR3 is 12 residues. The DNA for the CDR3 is TGTGCCAGCAGGGGGGGGTCCGAAAAACTGTTTTTT. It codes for CASRGGSEKLFF.

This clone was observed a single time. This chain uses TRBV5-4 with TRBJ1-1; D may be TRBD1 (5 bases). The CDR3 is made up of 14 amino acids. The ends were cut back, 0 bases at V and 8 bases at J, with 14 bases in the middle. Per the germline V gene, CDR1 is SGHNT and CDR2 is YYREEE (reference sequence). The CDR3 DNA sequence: TGTGCCAGCAGCTTGGTTTCGGCAGGGCGGGAAGCTTTCTTT. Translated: CASSLVSAGREAFF.